This is a list of T cell receptor beta chains from one sample in a study of T-cell reconstitution after alpha-beta-depleted transplantation in children. TCRdb recomputed calls from the PCR reads with MiXCR, one row per CDR3 protein. The repertoire has about a million distinct CDR3 sequences, roughly 29% of them found once; the top ten carry 25% to 35%. Sequencing used PBMCs, mostly from graft donor cells, obtained 360 days after TCRalphabeta/CD19-depleted stem cell transplant. The receptors here all came from a boy under three years old who had a stem cell transplant for SCID, so the T cells may come from the graft donor. CDR3s include the opening cysteine and the closing phenylalanine or tryptophan. A D gene is named only where the DNA matches it firmly. Only some rows state a clone size, as once, few, many or a class for expanded clones.

V gene,D gene,J gene,clone size,CDR3 protein,CDR3 DNA
TRBV10-3,TRBD1,TRBJ2-7,few,CAISVGTGYEQYF,TGTGCCATCAGTGTCGGGACAGGCTACGAGCAGTACTTC
TRBV20-1,NA,TRBJ2-5,NA,CSASFNPQETQYF,TGCAGTGCTAGCTTTAACCCACAAGAGACCCAGTACTTC
TRBV6-5,NA,TRBJ1-1,NA,CASRLRSAAFF,TGTGCCAGCAGACTTCGTAGTGCAGCTTTCTTT
TRBV27,NA,TRBJ2-1,few,CASSLSPGAYNEQFF,TGTGCCAGCAGTTTAAGTCCCGGGGCCTACAATGAGCAGTTCTTC
TRBV27,NA,TRBJ2-1,NA,CASSFQTTRDYNEQFF,TGTGCCAGCAGTTTTCAGACTACTAGGGATTACAATGAGCAGTTCTTC
TRBV15,NA,TRBJ2-5,few,CATSRDLTGHGGETQYF,TGTGCCACCAGCAGAGATCTGACAGGGCACGGGGGAGAGACCCAGTACTTC
TRBV19,TRBD1,TRBJ2-1,NA,CASSSPGTGNGNEQFF,TGTGCCAGTAGTTCACCCGGGACAGGGAACGGCAATGAGCAGTTCTTC
TRBV11-1,TRBD1,TRBJ1-1,few,CASSLESHRDRTKVTEAFF,TGTGCCAGCAGCTTAGAGAGTCACCGGGACAGAACCAAGGTCACTGAAGCTTTCTTT
TRBV20-1,TRBD1,TRBJ2-7,NA,CSAPGQGPPYEQYF,TGCAGTGCACCGGGACAGGGACCCCCCTACGAGCAGTACTTC
TRBV5-1,NA,TRBJ1-2,NA,CASSLGLGTSYGYTF,TGCGCCAGCAGCTTGGGTCTTGGCACCAGCTATGGCTACACCTTC
TRBV7-3,TRBD2,TRBJ2-1,many,CASSFLGLAGNEQFF,TGTGCCAGCAGCTTCTTAGGGCTAGCGGGGAATGAGCAGTTCTTC
TRBV15,NA,TRBJ1-5,few,CATSRFEGLSNQPQHF,TGTGCCACCAGCAGGTTCGAGGGGCTGAGCAATCAGCCCCAGCATTTT
TRBV7-9,TRBD1,TRBJ2-7,NA,CVSSRPGSGQGTLHF,TGTGTCAGCAGCCGACCGGGATCGGGACAGGGGACCCTACACTTC
TRBV4-2,NA,TRBJ2-6,NA,CASSQDDGDSGANVLTF,TGTGCCAGCAGCCAAGATGACGGAGACTCTGGGGCCAACGTCCTGACTTTC
TRBV15,NA,TRBJ2-1,NA,CATSRDLGAAEQFF,TGTGCCACCAGCAGAGATCTGGGGGCGGCGGAGCAGTTCTTC
TRBV20-1,NA,TRBJ2-3,NA,CSAPTGSDTQYF,TGCAGTGCTCCCACAGGGTCCGATACGCAGTATTTT
TRBV29-1,NA,TRBJ2-2,NA,CSVERTGELFF,TGCAGCGTTGAACGAACCGGGGAGCTGTTTTTT
TRBV5-5,NA,TRBJ2-7,few,CASSLAWGRTYSYEQYF,TGTGCCAGCAGCTTGGCCTGGGGCCGCACTTACTCCTACGAGCAGTACTTC
TRBV20-1,NA,TRBJ1-5,NA,CSADTDSYNQPQHF,TGCAGTGCTGACACCGACAGCTACAATCAGCCCCAGCATTTT
TRBV20-1,TRBD2,TRBJ2-7,NA,CSAESGGLSYEQYF,TGCAGTGCTGAGAGCGGGGGCCTCTCCTACGAGCAGTACTTC
TRBV5-1,TRBD1,TRBJ2-5,few,CASSLAVGTGQETQYF,TGCGCCAGCAGCTTGGCCGTGGGGACAGGGCAAGAGACCCAGTACTTC
TRBV7-6,TRBD1,TRBJ1-2,NA,CATGTGNYGYTF,TGTGCCACCGGGACAGGCAACTATGGCTACACCTTC
TRBV12-3/TRBV12-4,NA,TRBJ1-1,NA,CASSFYGGRSDTEAFF,TGTGCCAGCAGTTTTTACGGGGGGCGGTCGGACACTGAAGCTTTCTTT
TRBV7-9,NA,TRBJ2-7,NA,CASSPSPVYEQYF,TGTGCCAGCAGCCCCAGTCCCGTCTACGAGCAGTACTTC
TRBV11-3,NA,TRBJ2-1,NA,CASSSGLSPYNEQFF,TGTGCCAGCAGCTCAGGGTTGAGCCCCTACAATGAGCAGTTCTTC
TRBV7-2,NA,TRBJ1-2,few,CASSLVGVGYTF,TGTGCCAGCAGCTTAGTGGGAGTAGGCTACACCTTC
TRBV28,TRBD1,TRBJ2-1,NA,CASRMGDRGFNEQFF,TGTGCCAGCAGAATGGGGGACAGGGGCTTCAATGAGCAGTTCTTC
TRBV2,NA,TRBJ2-7,few,CASSEEWGPLYEQYF,TGTGCCAGCAGTGAAGAGTGGGGGCCCCTCTACGAGCAGTACTTC
TRBV6-5,TRBD2,TRBJ2-1,few,CASSYSASGDSYNEQFF,TGTGCCAGCAGTTACTCGGCTAGCGGGGACTCCTACAATGAGCAGTTCTTC
TRBV7-8,NA,TRBJ2-7,NA,CASSLKGWRLYEQYF,TGTGCCAGCAGCTTAAAGGGGTGGCGTCTCTACGAGCAGTACTTC
TRBV29-1,NA,TRBJ2-7,few,CSVVVKKRYEQYF,TGCAGCGTTGTCGTGAAAAAGCGGTACGAGCAGTACTTC
TRBV4-3,NA,TRBJ2-7,NA,CASSRSMTYEQYF,TGCGCCAGCAGCCGTTCAATGACCTACGAGCAGTACTTC
TRBV5-1,NA,TRBJ1-4,NA,CASSTSGFANEKLFF,TGCGCCAGCAGCACCTCGGGGTTTGCTAATGAAAAACTGTTTTTT
TRBV20-1,TRBD2,TRBJ2-1,NA,CSASLHERGALPSSYNEQFF,TGCAGTGCTTCACTCCACGAGCGGGGCGCCCTCCCCAGCTCCTACAATGAGCAGTTCTTC
TRBV28,TRBD1,TRBJ2-5,few,CASSLRRDRDGTQYF,TGTGCCAGCAGCCTTAGACGGGACAGGGATGGGACCCAGTACTTC
TRBV4-1,NA,TRBJ2-7,NA,CASSQEAYRVEQYF,TGCGCCAGCAGCCAAGAGGCGTACAGGGTCGAGCAGTACTTC
TRBV7-9,NA,TRBJ2-1,few,CASSLAPGGTYNEQFF,TGTGCCAGCAGCTTAGCCCCAGGGGGGACCTACAATGAGCAGTTCTTC
TRBV27,NA,TRBJ2-1,NA,CASSVPHNEQFF,TGTGCCAGCAGTGTCCCCCACAATGAGCAGTTCTTC
TRBV5-6,NA,TRBJ2-1,few,CASSFPTSGAYNEQFF,TGTGCCAGCAGCTTTCCCACGTCGGGGGCCTACAATGAGCAGTTCTTC
TRBV20-1,NA,TRBJ2-3,once,CIARVLGTDTQYF,TGCATTGCTAGAGTGCTAGGCACAGATACGCAGTATTTT
TRBV27,NA,TRBJ2-2,few,CASRPKGAGELFF,TGTGCCAGCAGGCCCAAGGGGGCCGGGGAGCTGTTTTTT
TRBV12-3/TRBV12-4,NA,TRBJ2-7,many,CASSSSSSYYEQYF,TGTGCCAGCAGTTCCTCTAGCTCTTACTACGAGCAGTACTTC
TRBV28,NA,TRBJ2-3,NA,CASSGRTGRADTQYF,TGTGCCAGCAGTGGGCGGACAGGGAGGGCAGATACGCAGTATTTT
TRBV29-1,NA,TRBJ1-2,NA,CSVEGGTPYGYSF,TGCAGCGTTGAAGGCGGCACTCCCTATGGCTACTCCTTC
TRBV20-1,TRBD1,TRBJ1-1,few,CSATQGTTEAFF,TGCAGTGCCACACAGGGGACCACTGAAGCTTTCTTT